Below are 8 T cell receptor beta chains sequenced from a single sample in a study of T cells after yellow fever vaccination. TCRdb used MiXCR to reprocess the 5' RACE reads, holding one entry per CDR3 protein. The table lists under 200,000 distinct CDR3 sequences, about 7% of them singletons. Source: CD4+ T cells sorted from PBMCs, taken 5 days after the first yellow fever vaccination. Every receptor here comes from a man between 18 and 29 years old who received the YFV17D yellow fever vaccine.

In this sample, this clonotype turned up many times. This chain connects TRBV5-1 to TRBJ2-5, with 15 bases aligning to TRBD2. The CDR3 sequence is 15 residues long. The ends lost 4 bases at V and 5 bases at J; junction bases unmatched: 3. Germline values: CDR1 SGHRS, CDR2 YFSETQ. CDR3 amino acids: CASSRTSGGAETQYF. The CDR3 bases are TGCGCCAGCAGCCGGACTAGCGGGGGGGCTGAGACCCAGTACTTC.

This clonotype was detected many times. This chain links TRBV25-1 with TRBJ1-1; 8 bases align to TRBD1. J lost 4 bases, V lost 3 bases, and 4 bases had no gene match. Germline V CDR1 and CDR2: MGHDK, SYGVNS. The CDR3 length is 14 residues. The CDR3 spells CASSETGAGTEAFF. In nucleotides, the CDR3 is TGTGCCAGCAGTGAGACAGGGGCGGGCACTGAAGCTTTCTTT.

This clonotype was detected ten times or more. The V call is TRBV5-1, the J call TRBJ1-1; possibly TRBD1 for D (6 bases). The CDR3 covers 12 residues. Per germline, CDR1 SGHRS and CDR2 YFSETQ. The ends were cut back, 5 bases at V and 5 bases at J, with 10 bases in the middle. The CDR3 sequence is CASRGGRTEAFF. CDR3 in DNA: TGCGCCAGCAGAGGGGGGCGGACTGAAGCTTTCTTT.

This clonotype was detected ten times or more. The V gene is TRBV7-3, the J gene TRBJ2-7, with 10 bases fitting TRBD1. CDR3 size: 16 residues. V lost 5 bases and J lost 6; bases outside the gene matches: 13. Germline-derived CDR1 and CDR2 are SGHTA and FQGTGA. CDR3 sequence reads: CASSLRTGGIAFEQYV. The CDR3 DNA sequence: TGTGCCAGCAGCCTCCGGACAGGGGGAATCGCTTTCGAGCAGTACGTC.

This clonotype was detected a few times. The gene calls are TRBV19 and TRBJ2-7, with D possibly TRBD1 on 6 matching bases. The CDR3 spans 15 residues. Germline values: CDR1 LNHDA, CDR2 SQIVND (reference sequence). V lost 5 bases to trimming and J lost 1 base, with 15 bases between them. The CDR3 DNA sequence: TGTGCCAGTAGTCACCCGGGACACCGATCCTACGAGCAGTACTTC. Translated, it gives CASSHPGHRSYEQYF.

The chain joins TRBV11-2 to TRBJ2-7; 8 bases are shared with TRBD1. Germline CDR1 and CDR2: SGHAT and FQNNGV. V lost 5 bases to trimming and J lost 12 bases; unmatched junction nucleotides: 12. CDR3 length: 13 amino acids. Written as DNA, the CDR3 is TGTGCCAGCAGCCCACCCCCCTGGGACAGGCCGTACGTC. Its protein is CASSPPPWDRPYV.

This clonotype was detected many times. The gene calls are TRBV5-1 and TRBJ2-5, with D perhaps TRBD1 or TRBD2 (6 bases each). Germline V lookup: CDR1 SGHRS, CDR2 YFSETQ. Trimming took off 4 bases at V and 5 bases at J, with 21 bases between the two ends. The CDR3 runs 16 residues. The CDR3 loop reads CASSPGVRSDRETQYF. The CDR3 bases are TGCGCCAGCAGCCCGGGGGTCAGGAGCGACAGGGAGACCCAGTACTTC.

This clonotype was seen at least ten times. The chain has TRBV7-2 and TRBJ2-3; D is undetermined. Germline V gives CDR1 SGHTA, CDR2 FQGNSA. The length of the CDR3 is 13 residues. Trimming cost V 3 bases and J 0 bases, with 4 bases left between them. The CDR3 DNA follows: TGTGCCAGCAGCTTCCCGAGCACAGATACGCAGTATTTT. Protein: CASSFPSTDTQYF. Full variable domain (remainder filled in from reference TRBV7-2 and TRBJ2-3): GAGVSQSPSNKVTEKGKDVELRCDPISGHTALYWYRQSLGQGLEFLIYFQGNSAPDKSGLPSDRFSAERTGGSVSTLTIQRTQQEDSAVYLCASSFPSTDTQYFGPGTRLTVL.